A single sample gave rise to the 28 T cell receptor beta chains below, sequenced in a study of CD8 T cells in Susac syndrome. Random hexamers were used to reverse transcribe an amount of roughly 0.45 to 1 ug RNA. TCRdb used MiXCR to reprocess the immunoSEQ multiplex PCR reads, holding one entry per CDR3 protein. The table has about 430,000 distinct CDR3 sequences, approximately 89% seen once; the top ten hold about 0.12%. The source material was CD8+ T cells from PBMCs. The source of these receptors is a human donor with multiple sclerosis.

This clonotype has a handful of counts. This chain connects TRBV10-3 to TRBJ2-2; D not resolved. CDR3 length: 13 residues. The germline V gene encodes CDR1 ENHRY and CDR2 SYGVKD. Trimming shortened V by 0 bases and J by 3 bases, and 2 bases separated the two germline ends. In DNA form, the CDR3 reads TGTGCCATCAGTGAGTCGGACACCGGGGAGCTGTTTTTT. This translates into CAISESDTGELFF.

The chain combines TRBV20-1 with TRBJ1-1; D is undetermined. The CDR3 is 12 residues long. CDR1 and CDR2 (germline): DFQATT, SNEGSKA (reference sequence). Trimming took 5 bases from V and 1 from J, leaving 8 bases between them. CDR3 coding DNA: TGCAGTGCTGAGGAGGGGAACACTGAAGCTTTCTTT. Its protein is CSAEEGNTEAFF.

This rearrangement joins TRBV6-1 to TRBJ1-1; 9 bases fit TRBD1. Trimming removed 5 bases from V and 0 bases from J; junction bases left unmatched: 10. This CDR3 spans 17 amino acids. The germline gives CDR1 MNHNS, CDR2 SASEGT. CDR3 bases: TGTGCCAGCAGTCTAAGTCCCGGGACAGGGTTGAACACTGAAGCTTTCTTT. This sequence encodes CASSLSPGTGLNTEAFF.

This clonotype was seen more than once but under ten times. This chain connects TRBV3-1 to TRBJ2-7; D remains ambiguous. The CDR3 has 13 amino acids. Germline-derived CDR1 and CDR2 are LGHDT and YNNKEL (reference sequence). Trimming removed 0 bases from V and 4 bases from J, with 7 bases in between. CDR3 amino acids: CASSQDGAYEQYF. The CDR3 DNA sequence: TGTGCCAGCAGCCAAGACGGCGCTTACGAGCAGTACTTC.

This chain uses TRBV29-1 with TRBJ1-1, with TRBD1 as a possible D gene (5 bases). Trimming cost V 7 bases and J 4 bases, with 16 bases left between them. CDR1 SQVTM and CDR2 ANQGSEA come from the germline V gene. The CDR3 has 13 residues. The DNA of the CDR3 is TGCAGCGCCTGGGGCATAGGGTCCACTGAAGCTTTCTTT. It encodes CSAWGIGSTEAFF.

This chain uses TRBV5-1 with TRBJ2-7; 9 nucleotides agree with TRBD1. This CDR3 region has 15 residues. The germline CDR1 and CDR2 sequences are SGHRS and YFSETQ. Trimming removed 4 bases from V and 3 bases from J; junction bases left unmatched: 8. The CDR3 protein is CASSKPGQGDYEQYF. Written as DNA, the CDR3 is TGCGCCAGCAGCAAACCGGGACAGGGTGACTACGAGCAGTACTTC. Full variable domain (rest looked up from reference TRBV5-1 and TRBJ2-7): KAGVTQTPRYLIKTRGQQVTLSCSPISGHRSVSWYQQTPGQGLQFLFEYFSETQRNKGNFPGRFSGRQFSNSRSEMNVSTLELGDSALYLCASSKPGQGDYEQYFGPGTRLTVT.

This chain uses TRBV2 with TRBJ1-2; 7 positions agree with TRBD1. Germline CDR1 SNHLY, CDR2 FYNNEI. Losses at the gene ends were 5 bases for V and 4 bases for J; bases not matched to a gene: 10. The length of the CDR3 is 15 residues. Written as DNA, the CDR3 is TGTGCCAGCAGTTCCCGGGACAGAGGTATCTATGGCTACACCTTC. Translated: CASSSRDRGIYGYTF.

This chain links TRBV29-1 with TRBJ1-1, with D perhaps TRBD1 (5 bases). The ends were cut back, 2 bases at V and 8 bases at J, with 12 bases in the middle. The CDR3 is 12 residues long. Germline V gives CDR1 SQVTM, CDR2 ANQGSEA. The CDR3 DNA reads TGCAGCGTTGAAATGCAGGGAGCCGAAGCTTTCTTT. Residues: CSVEMQGAEAFF.

The chain carries TRBV20-1 and TRBJ1-2; 8 positions agree with TRBD1. Trimming cost V 5 bases and J 1 base; bases outside gene matches: 9. CDR1 is DFQATT and CDR2 is SNEGSKA in the germline V gene (reference sequence). The CDR3 runs 15 residues. The CDR3 sequence is CSAGDLGQVNYGYTF. The CDR3 bases are TGCAGTGCTGGGGATTTGGGACAGGTTAACTATGGCTACACCTTC.

The chain joins TRBV6-5 to TRBJ2-5; D is perhaps TRBD1 (6 bases). Between the trimmed V and J ends, which lost 6 bases and 2 bases, there was a span of 7 bases. CDR3 length: 12 amino acids. CDR1 and CDR2 (germline): MNHEY, SVGAGI. The CDR3 region has the DNA TGTGCCAGCAGCGACAGGCAAGAGACCCAGTACTTC. Translation gives CASSDRQETQYF.

The gene calls are TRBV5-5 and TRBJ2-7, with D possibly matching TRBD1 (6 bases). CDR3 length: 15 residues. Germline V gives CDR1 SGHKS, CDR2 YYEKEE (reference sequence). V dropped 5 bases and J dropped 4 bases, with 19 bases sitting between them. CDR3 bases: TGTGCCAGCAGTCAGACGCCAGGGGCCGGGTACGAGCAGTACTTC. This translates into CASSQTPGAGYEQYF.

This clonotype was seen a few times. The chain links TRBV2 to TRBJ1-1; a possible D gene is TRBD1 (5 bases). Germline CDR1 SNHLY, CDR2 FYNNEI. The V end lost 7 bases, the J end lost 5 bases, and 8 bases lay between the germline ends. This CDR3 has 11 residues. The CDR3 is CASTGGTEAFF. For the CDR3, the DNA is TGTGCCAGCACTGGGGGGACTGAAGCTTTCTTT.

This CDR3 reads CASSPSWPDYGYTF. CDR3 bases: TGTGCCAGCAGTCCCTCTTGGCCTGACTATGGCTACACCTTC. This chain joins TRBV27 and TRBJ1-2; no clear D gene. V gave up 5 bases and J gave up 3 bases, with 13 bases separating them. The CDR3 is 14 amino acids. Germline V CDR1 and CDR2: MNHEY, SMNVEV (reference sequence).

This chain links TRBV2 with TRBJ2-2; TRBD1 matches at 7 bases. Germline values: CDR1 SNHLY, CDR2 FYNNEI. With 4 bases clipped from V and 4 bases from J, the junction kept 6 bases outside the gene matches. The CDR3 runs 15 residues. CDR3 in amino acids: CASSVRGLGTGELFF. CDR3 DNA: TGTGCCAGCAGTGTAAGGGGGCTCGGCACCGGGGAGCTGTTTTTT.

This clonotype was seen a few times. J is TRBJ2-1 and V is TRBV6-5, with 11 bases fitting TRBD1. J gave up 6 bases and V 6 bases, and 4 bases lay outside the gene matches. The CDR3 runs 14 residues. Germline CDR1 and CDR2: MNHEY and SVGAGI. This CDR3 is CASSTGTGGNEQFF. As DNA, the CDR3 is TGTGCCAGCAGCACCGGGACAGGGGGCAATGAGCAGTTCTTC.

CDR3 amino acids: CASRVGQGGGTNEKLFF. CDR3 DNA sequence: TGTGCCAGCAGAGTAGGACAGGGCGGAGGAACTAATGAAAAACTGTTTTTT. The gene calls are TRBV6-1 and TRBJ1-4; 8 bases are a match to TRBD1. Looked up from germline, CDR1 is MNHNS and CDR2 is SASEGT. The junction had 10 bases not matched to a gene; V was cut back by 6 bases and J by 1 base. The CDR3 has 17 amino acids.

The genes are TRBV4-1 and TRBJ2-3; maybe TRBD2 (5 bases). The V end was cut by 0 bases, the J end by 5 bases, with 6 bases between. The CDR3 loop spans 13 amino acids. Germline V CDR1 and CDR2: MGHRA, YSYEKL. The CDR3 protein is CASSQELGDTQYF. In DNA form, the CDR3 reads TGCGCCAGCAGCCAAGAACTAGGAGATACGCAGTATTTT.

The rearrangement joins TRBV16 to TRBJ1-1; weak D call: TRBD1 (6 bases). The CDR3 covers 14 residues. The V gene's germline CDR1 is KGHSY and CDR2 FQNENV. With 0 bases removed from V and 4 bases from J, the gap between germline ends came to 9 bases. The CDR3 reads CASSQSAGVTEAFF. The CDR3 DNA reads as TGTGCCAGCAGCCAATCGGCAGGGGTCACTGAAGCTTTCTTT.

The chain links TRBV29-1 to TRBJ2-2; unclear D gene. The CDR3 totals 12 residues. Germline V gene lookup returns CDR1 SQVTM and CDR2 ANQGSEA. Trimming removed 1 base from V and 6 bases from J, with 6 bases in between. This CDR3 is CSVEGWAGELFF. As DNA, the CDR3 is TGCAGCGTTGAAGGGTGGGCCGGGGAGCTGTTTTTT.

The chain carries TRBV3-1 and TRBJ1-1; tentative D call: TRBD1 (5 bases). Germline V lookup: CDR1 LGHDT, CDR2 YNNKEL (reference sequence). The CDR3 has 15 amino acids. V dropped 0 bases and J dropped 5 bases, with 13 bases sitting between them. CDR3 in amino acids: CASSQDGAGDTEAFF. CDR3 nucleotides: TGTGCCAGCAGCCAAGATGGGGCGGGAGATACTGAAGCTTTCTTT. The variable domain in full, completed from reference TRBV3-1 and TRBJ1-1, reads DTAVSQTPKYLVTQMGNDKSIKCEQNLGHDTMYWYKQDSKKFLKIMFSYNNKELIINETVPNRFSPKSPDKAHLNLHINSLELGDSAVYFCASSQDGAGDTEAFFGQGTRLTVV.

V and J are TRBV5-6 and TRBJ2-7, with a possible D match to TRBD1 (6 bases). CDR3 length equals 12 residues. The germline V and J ends were trimmed by 4 bases and 6 bases, with 11 bases remaining between them. Per the germline V gene, CDR1 is SGHDT and CDR2 is YYEEEE. CDR3 amino acids: CASSDQGPEQYF. The CDR3 DNA reads TGTGCCAGCAGCGACCAGGGGCCCGAGCAGTACTTC.

This chain links TRBV9 with TRBJ2-2; 10 bases are a match to TRBD1. This CDR3 is 16 amino acids long. Unmatched junction bases numbered 11, after V lost 6 bases and J lost 6 bases. The germline gives CDR1 SGDLS, CDR2 YYNGEE. In DNA form, the CDR3 reads TGTGCCAGCAACAAACCGGGACAGGGGACCCCCGGGGAGCTGTTTTTT. Its protein is CASNKPGQGTPGELFF.

The V gene is TRBV7-6, the J gene TRBJ2-1; 11 bases agree with TRBD2. Germline CDR1 and CDR2: SGHVS and FNYEAQ. This CDR3 contains 18 residues. The junction had 7 bases not matched to a gene; V was cut back by 1 base and J by 2 bases. The CDR3 DNA follows: TGTGCCAGCAGCTTAGGGCTCTTGACTAGCGGGGCCTACAATGAGCAGTTCTTC. The encoded protein is CASSLGLLTSGAYNEQFF.

The chain links TRBV20-1 to TRBJ1-2; D is unclear. This CDR3 is 16 amino acids long. Germline CDR1 is DFQATT and CDR2 is SNEGSKA (reference sequence). The germline V and J ends were trimmed by 0 bases and 5 bases, with 19 bases remaining between them. The CDR3 loop is CSARDLWESIDYGYTF. The CDR3 DNA sequence: TGCAGTGCTAGAGATCTTTGGGAAAGCATAGATTATGGCTACACCTTC.

The rearrangement joins TRBV19 to TRBJ1-1; TRBD1 agrees at 7 bases. J gave up 6 bases and V 5 bases, and 6 bases lay outside the gene matches. Germline V lookup: CDR1 LNHDA, CDR2 SQIVND (reference sequence). The CDR3 has 13 amino acids. The CDR3 sequence is CASSVQGEPEAFF. The CDR3 nucleotides are TGTGCCAGTAGTGTTCAGGGGGAGCCTGAAGCTTTCTTT. Drawing the rest from reference TRBV19 and TRBJ1-1, the complete variable domain is DGGITQSPKYLFRKEGQNVTLSCEQNLNHDAMYWYRQDPGQGLRLIYYSQIVNDFQKGDIAEGYSVSREKKESFPLTVTSAQKNPTAFYLCASSVQGEPEAFFGQGTRLTVV.

The chain recombines TRBV30 with TRBJ1-1; D gene ambiguous. The ends were cut back, 3 bases at V and 3 bases at J, with 17 bases in the middle. Germline V gene sequence: CDR1 GTSNPN, CDR2 SVGIG (reference sequence). The CDR3 length is 15 residues. The CDR3 DNA reads TGTGCCTGGAGCTACTTGTTTGGGGTGGACACTGAAGCTTTCTTT. Translating it yields CAWSYLFGVDTEAFF.

Only one count was recorded for this clonotype. The chain carries TRBV23-1 and TRBJ2-7, with TRBD2 identical over 11 bases. TRBV23-1 is classed as an ORF, of uncertain function. This CDR3 spans 15 amino acids. V trimming: 3 bases; J trimming: 6 bases; junction bases outside the gene matches: 7. CDR3 coding DNA: TGCGCCAGCAGTCACCCCCCTAGCGGGAGGAGCGAGCAGTACTTC. Translated: CASSHPPSGRSEQYF.

This clonotype was seen a handful of times. The V call is TRBV6-1, the J call TRBJ1-5; D is perhaps TRBD1 (6 bases). This CDR3 has 13 amino acids. CDR1 and CDR2 from the germline V gene are MNHNS and SASEGT. The V end was cut by 6 bases, the J end by 7 bases, with 13 bases between. The CDR3 loop reads CASRRGGDQPQHF. In nucleotides, the CDR3 is TGTGCCAGCAGAAGAGGGGGTGACCAGCCCCAGCATTTT.